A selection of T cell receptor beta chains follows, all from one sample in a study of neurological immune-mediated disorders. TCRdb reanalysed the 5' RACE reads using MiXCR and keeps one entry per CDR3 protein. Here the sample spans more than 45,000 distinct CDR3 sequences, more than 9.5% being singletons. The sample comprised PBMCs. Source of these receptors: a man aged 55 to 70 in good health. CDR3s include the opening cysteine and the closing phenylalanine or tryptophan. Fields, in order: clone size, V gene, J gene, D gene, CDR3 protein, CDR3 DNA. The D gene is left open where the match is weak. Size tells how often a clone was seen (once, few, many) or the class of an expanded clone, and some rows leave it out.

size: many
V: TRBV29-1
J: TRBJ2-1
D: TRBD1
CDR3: CSVDQGQGGGKQFF
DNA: TGCAGCGTTGACCAGGGACAGGGCGGCGGGAAGCAGTTCTTC

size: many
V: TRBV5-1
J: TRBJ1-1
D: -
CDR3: CASSSGWGYTEAFF
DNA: TGCGCCAGCAGCTCCGGTTGGGGGTACACTGAAGCTTTCTTT

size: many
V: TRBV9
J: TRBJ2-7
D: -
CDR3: CASSPRTAVGEQYF
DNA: TGTGCCAGCAGCCCCCGGACAGCGGTAGGCGAGCAGTACTTC

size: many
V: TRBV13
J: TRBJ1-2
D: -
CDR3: CASSLGQTTGYTF
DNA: TGTGCCAGCAGCTTAGGACAGACTACTGGCTACACCTTC

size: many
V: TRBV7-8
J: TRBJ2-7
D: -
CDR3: CASSLDSRYSYEQYF
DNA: TGTGCCAGCAGCCTCGACAGTAGGTACTCCTACGAGCAGTACTTC

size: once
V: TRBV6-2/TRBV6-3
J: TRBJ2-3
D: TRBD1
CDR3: CASSEDRARDTQYF
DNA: TGTGCCAGCAGTGAGGACAGGGCTAGAGATACGCAGTATTTT

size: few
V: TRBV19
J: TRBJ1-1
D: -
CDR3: CASSMGSQSEAFF
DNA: TGTGCCAGTAGTATGGGCAGCCAGAGTGAAGCTTTCTTT

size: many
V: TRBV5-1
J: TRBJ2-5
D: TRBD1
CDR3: CASQLGAGGTQETQYF
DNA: TGCGCCAGCCAGCTGGGAGCAGGGGGTACCCAAGAGACCCAGTACTTC

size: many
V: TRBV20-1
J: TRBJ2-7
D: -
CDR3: CSARGEAGASYEQYF
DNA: TGCAGTGCTAGGGGAGAGGCAGGGGCTTCCTACGAGCAGTACTTC

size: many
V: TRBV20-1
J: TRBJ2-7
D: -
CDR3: CSARGRQGFYEQYF
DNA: TGCAGTGCTAGAGGCCGGCAGGGCTTCTACGAGCAGTACTTC

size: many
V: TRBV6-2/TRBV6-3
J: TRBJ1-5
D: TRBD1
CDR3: CASSSRGPGNQPQHF
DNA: TGTGCCAGCAGCTCCAGGGGGCCAGGCAATCAGCCCCAGCATTTT

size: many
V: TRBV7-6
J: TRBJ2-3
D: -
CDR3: CASSLAPLAGELF
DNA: TGTGCCAGCAGCTTAGCTCCACTAGCAGGAGAATTATTT

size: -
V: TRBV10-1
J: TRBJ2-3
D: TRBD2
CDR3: CASSESTSITDTQYF
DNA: TGCGCCAGCAGTGAGTCGACTAGCATCACAGATACGCAGTATTTT

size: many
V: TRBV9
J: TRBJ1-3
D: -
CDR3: CASSVGQNGNTIYF
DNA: TGTGCCAGCAGCGTAGGACAGAACGGAAACACCATATATTTT

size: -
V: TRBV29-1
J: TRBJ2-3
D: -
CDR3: CSVESSVTSDTQYF
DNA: TGCAGCGTTGAAAGCTCAGTTACCTCAGATACGCAGTATTTT

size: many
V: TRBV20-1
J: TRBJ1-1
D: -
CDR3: CSSSVGGFAEAFF
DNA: TGCAGCTCCTCGGTGGGGGGGTTCGCTGAAGCTTTCTTT

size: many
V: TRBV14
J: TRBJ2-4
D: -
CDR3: CASSQDTRGLYF
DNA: TGTGCCAGCAGCCAGGATACTCGGGGACTGTACTTC

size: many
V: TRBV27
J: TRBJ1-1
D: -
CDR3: CAAGKIEAFF
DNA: TGTGCCGCGGGGAAGATTGAAGCTTTCTTT

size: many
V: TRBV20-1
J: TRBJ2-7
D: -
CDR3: CSASNRYEQYF
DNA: TGCAGTGCTAGCAACAGATACGAGCAGTACTTC

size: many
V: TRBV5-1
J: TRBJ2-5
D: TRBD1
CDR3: CASSLGDRRQETQYF
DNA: TGCGCCAGCAGCTTGGGGGACAGGAGGCAAGAGACCCAGTACTTC

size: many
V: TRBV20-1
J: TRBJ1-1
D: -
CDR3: CSARGWGEPNTEAFF
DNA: TGCAGTGCTAGAGGGTGGGGGGAACCGAACACTGAAGCTTTCTTT

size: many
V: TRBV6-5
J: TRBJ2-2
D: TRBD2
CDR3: CASSYPLGAGGGTGELFF
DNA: TGTGCCAGCAGTTACCCGTTAGGAGCGGGGGGTGGCACCGGGGAGCTGTTTTTT

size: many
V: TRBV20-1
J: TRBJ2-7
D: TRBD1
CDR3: CSAYRGYEQYF
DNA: TGCAGTGCATACAGGGGGTACGAGCAGTACTTC

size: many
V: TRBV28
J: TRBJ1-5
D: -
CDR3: CAGSAAGLSNQPQHF
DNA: TGTGCCGGGTCCGCGGCAGGGTTGAGCAATCAGCCCCAGCATTTT

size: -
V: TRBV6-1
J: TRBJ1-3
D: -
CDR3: CASSPRGEVPSSGNTIYF
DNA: TGTGCCAGCAGTCCCCGTGGGGAGGTACCAAGCTCTGGAAACACCATATATTTT

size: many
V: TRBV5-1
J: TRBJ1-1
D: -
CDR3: CASSLRVEAEAFF
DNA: TGCGCCAGCAGCTTAAGGGTAGAGGCTGAAGCTTTCTTT

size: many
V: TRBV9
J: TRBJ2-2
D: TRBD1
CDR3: CASSPPWTGGAGELFF
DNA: TGTGCCAGCAGCCCTCCCTGGACAGGGGGGGCCGGGGAGCTGTTTTTT

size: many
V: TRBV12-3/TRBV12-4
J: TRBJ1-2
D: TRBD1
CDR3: CASSFLDRQSLGYTF
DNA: TGTGCCAGCAGTTTCTTGGACAGGCAAAGTCTGGGCTACACCTTC

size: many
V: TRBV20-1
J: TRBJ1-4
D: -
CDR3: CSAREKEKLFF
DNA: TGCAGTGCTAGAGAGAAGGAAAAACTGTTTTTT

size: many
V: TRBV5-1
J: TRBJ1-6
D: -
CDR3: CASSLGPGVDNSPLHF
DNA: TGCGCCAGCAGCTTGGGCCCCGGGGTAGATAATTCACCCCTCCACTTT

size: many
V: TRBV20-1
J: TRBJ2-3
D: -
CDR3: CSAQGGDRTDTQYF
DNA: TGCAGTGCCCAAGGGGGGGATCGCACAGATACGCAGTATTTT